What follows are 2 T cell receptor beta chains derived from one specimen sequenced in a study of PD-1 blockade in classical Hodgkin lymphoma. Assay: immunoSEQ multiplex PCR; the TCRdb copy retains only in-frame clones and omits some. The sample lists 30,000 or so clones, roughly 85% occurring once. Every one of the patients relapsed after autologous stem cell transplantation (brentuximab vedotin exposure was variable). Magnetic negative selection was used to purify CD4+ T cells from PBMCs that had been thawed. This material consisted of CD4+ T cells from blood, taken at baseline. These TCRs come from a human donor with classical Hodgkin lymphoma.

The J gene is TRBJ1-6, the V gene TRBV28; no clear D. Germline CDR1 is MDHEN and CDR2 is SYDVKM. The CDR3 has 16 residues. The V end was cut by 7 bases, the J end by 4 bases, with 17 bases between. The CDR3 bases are TGTGCCAGCACCGGACGGAGGAGAACTTATAATTCACCCCTCCACTTT. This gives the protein CASTGRRRTYNSPLHF.

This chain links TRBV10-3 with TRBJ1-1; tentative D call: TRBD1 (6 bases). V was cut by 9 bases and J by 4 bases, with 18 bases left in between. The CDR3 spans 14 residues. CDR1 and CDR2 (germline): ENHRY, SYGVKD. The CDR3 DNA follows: TGTGCCATGGCGCGGGACCAAGGGGGCACTGAAGCTTTCTTT. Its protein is CAMARDQGGTEAFF.